This T cell receptor beta chain was recovered during a study of CD8+CD57+ T cells in acquired aplastic anemia (dated by TCRdb to 2016 to 2018). Broadly, across the study: DNA extracted from sorted CD4+ and CD8+ cells had a mean of around 3.3 ug, with a range of 0.2 to 27.4 ug. An average of around 10 million reads for CD4+ cells and roughly 12 million reads for CD8+ cells was obtained from healthy donor samples. Here is what the overall study found, with its caveats: CD8+ Simpson's diversity did not differ significantly between patients and healthy controls (P=0.060). Although roughly 29 CD8+ CDR3 sequences were shared by patients and controls, these sequences appeared highly expressed in patients and within the immunodominant clones of patients.

Genomic DNA was used as template for profiling of TCR beta VDJ combinations and CDR3 sequences. TCR repertoire sequencing was run on an Illumina HiSeq 2000. Per the authors' processing: Repertoire assessment relied on Simpson's diversity index, CDR3 size and DJ length profiles, and TRBV/TRBJ rearrangement plots. The immunodominant clone was defined as the most abundant DNA sequence in deep sequencing data. CDR3 amino acid sequences were screened for sharing across subjects and compared with published repertoires and the VDJdb database. The public reads were run again by TCRdb, first through fastp at Q25 and then through MiXCR, and only productive beta chains were kept. One record per CDR3 amino acid sequence lists the most common genes and DNA. TCRdb's processing, not the authors' own work, is the source of the V and J calls. The sample data list 350,000 to 450,000 distinct CDR3 sequences, and about two thirds of these were observed just once. The biggest ten clones account for under 4.5% of the sample.

In the study, sorted CD4+ and CD8+ blood T cells from patients with severe aplastic anemia and from healthy subjects underwent deep sequencing of TCR repertoires. Ficoll-Paque density gradient centrifugation was used to isolate peripheral blood mononuclear cells. Before DNA was extracted, CD4+ and CD8+ T cells were sorted using either FACS or magnetic beads. The germline V gene specifies SNHLY as CDR1 and FYNNEI as CDR2. The CDR3 contains 14 residues, cysteine and phenylalanine counted. Only the CDR3 portion is preserved as DNA: 42 bases, with reading frame beginning at the first base. The junction shows trimming of 7 bases on V and 7 bases on J, plus 19 bases between the germline ends. Concerning this clonotype: It lacks a known antigen. No per-base quality is available; no much larger clone lies one base away.

The sample was sorted CD4+, CD8+, or CD8+CD57+ T cells (not recorded which) from PBMCs. The chain is made from TRBV2 and TRBJ1-1; possibly the D gene is TRBD1, per 6 matching bases. This clonotype originated in a human donor in good health, serving as a control. The nucleotides read TGTGCCAGCAACAGGGACGGTCGAACAATTGAAGCTTTCTTT. The encoded protein is CASNRDGRTIEAFF.